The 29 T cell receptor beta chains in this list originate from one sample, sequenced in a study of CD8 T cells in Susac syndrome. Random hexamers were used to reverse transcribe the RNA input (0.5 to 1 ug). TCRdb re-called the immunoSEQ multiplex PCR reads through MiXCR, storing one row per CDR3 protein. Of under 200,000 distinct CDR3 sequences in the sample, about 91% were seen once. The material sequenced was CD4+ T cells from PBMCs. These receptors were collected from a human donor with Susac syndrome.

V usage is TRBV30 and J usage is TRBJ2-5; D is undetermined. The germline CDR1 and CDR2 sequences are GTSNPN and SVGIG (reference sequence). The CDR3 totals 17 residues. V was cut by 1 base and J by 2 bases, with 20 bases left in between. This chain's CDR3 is CAWSEVFSRGIQETQYF. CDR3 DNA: TGTGCCTGGAGTGAGGTTTTTAGCCGAGGAATACAAGAGACCCAGTACTTC.

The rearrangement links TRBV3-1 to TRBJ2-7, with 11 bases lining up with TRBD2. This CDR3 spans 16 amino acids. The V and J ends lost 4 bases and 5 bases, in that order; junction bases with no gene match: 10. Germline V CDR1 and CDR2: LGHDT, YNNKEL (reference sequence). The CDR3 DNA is TGTGCCAGCAGCCGAACCACTAGCGGGGGATGGAACGAGCAGTACTTC. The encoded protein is CASSRTTSGGWNEQYF.

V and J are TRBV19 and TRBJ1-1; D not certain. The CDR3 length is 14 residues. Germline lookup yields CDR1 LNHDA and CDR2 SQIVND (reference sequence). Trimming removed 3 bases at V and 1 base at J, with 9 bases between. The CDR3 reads CASSIGWENTEAFF. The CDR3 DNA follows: TGTGCCAGTAGTATTGGTTGGGAGAACACTGAAGCTTTCTTT.

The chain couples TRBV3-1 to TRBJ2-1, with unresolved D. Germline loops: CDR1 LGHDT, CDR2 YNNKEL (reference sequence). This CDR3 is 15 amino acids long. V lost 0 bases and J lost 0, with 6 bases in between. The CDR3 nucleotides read TGTGCCAGCAGCCAAGATCCGAGCTCCTACAATGAGCAGTTCTTC. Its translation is CASSQDPSSYNEQFF.

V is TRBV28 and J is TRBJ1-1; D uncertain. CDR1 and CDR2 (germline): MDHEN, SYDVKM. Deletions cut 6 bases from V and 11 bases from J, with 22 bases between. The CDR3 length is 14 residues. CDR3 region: CASSQVRGRFTAFF. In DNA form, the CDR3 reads TGTGCCAGCAGCCAGGTCCGGGGTAGATTCACGGCTTTCTTT.

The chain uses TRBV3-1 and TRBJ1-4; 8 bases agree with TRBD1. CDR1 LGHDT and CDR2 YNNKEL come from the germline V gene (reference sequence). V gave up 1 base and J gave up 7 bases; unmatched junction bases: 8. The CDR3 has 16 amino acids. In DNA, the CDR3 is TGTGCCAGCAGCCAAGGGCAGGGGGCGAAAGGTGAAAAACTGTTTTTT. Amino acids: CASSQGQGAKGEKLFF.

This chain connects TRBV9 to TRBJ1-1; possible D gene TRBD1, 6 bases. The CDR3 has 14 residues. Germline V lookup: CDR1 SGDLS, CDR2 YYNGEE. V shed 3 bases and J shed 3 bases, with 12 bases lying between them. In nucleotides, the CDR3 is TGTGCCAGCAGCGGACTACAGGGTTACACTGAAGCTTTCTTT. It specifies CASSGLQGYTEAFF.

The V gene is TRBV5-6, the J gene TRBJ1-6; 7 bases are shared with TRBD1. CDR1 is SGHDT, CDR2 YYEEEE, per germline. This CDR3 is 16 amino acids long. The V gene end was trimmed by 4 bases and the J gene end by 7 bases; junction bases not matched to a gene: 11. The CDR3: CASSLRTGPINSPLHF. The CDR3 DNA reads TGTGCCAGCAGCCTTCGGACAGGCCCTATCAATTCACCCCTCCACTTT.

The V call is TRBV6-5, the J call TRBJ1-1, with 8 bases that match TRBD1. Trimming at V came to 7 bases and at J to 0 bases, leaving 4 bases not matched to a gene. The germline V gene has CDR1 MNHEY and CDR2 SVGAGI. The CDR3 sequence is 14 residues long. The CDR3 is CASNSDRVNTEAFF. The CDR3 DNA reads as TGTGCCAGCAACTCGGACAGGGTGAACACTGAAGCTTTCTTT.

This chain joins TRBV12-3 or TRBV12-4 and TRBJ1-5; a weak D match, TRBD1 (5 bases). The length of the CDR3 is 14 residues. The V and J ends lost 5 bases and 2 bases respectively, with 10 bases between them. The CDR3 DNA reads TGTGCCAGCAGTATAGGGACCCGCAATCAGCCCCAGCATTTT. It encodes CASSIGTRNQPQHF.

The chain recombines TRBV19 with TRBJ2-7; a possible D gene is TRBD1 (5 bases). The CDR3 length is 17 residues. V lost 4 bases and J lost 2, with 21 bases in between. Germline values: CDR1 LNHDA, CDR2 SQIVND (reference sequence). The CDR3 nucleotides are TGTGCCAGTAGTACCCTGCCGACAGCCAGAACGCCCTACGAGCAGTACTTC. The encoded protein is CASSTLPTARTPYEQYF. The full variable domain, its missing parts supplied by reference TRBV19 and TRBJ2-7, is DGGITQSPKYLFRKEGQNVTLSCEQNLNHDAMYWYRQDPGQGLRLIYYSQIVNDFQKGDIAEGYSVSREKKESFPLTVTSAQKNPTAFYLCASSTLPTARTPYEQYFGPGTRLTVT.

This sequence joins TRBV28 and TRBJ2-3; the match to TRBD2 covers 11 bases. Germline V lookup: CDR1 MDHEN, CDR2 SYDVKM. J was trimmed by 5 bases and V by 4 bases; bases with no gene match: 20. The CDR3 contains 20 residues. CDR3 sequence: CASSSPWLAGGPSGGDTQYF. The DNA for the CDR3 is TGTGCCAGCAGTTCCCCCTGGCTAGCGGGAGGTCCATCGGGGGGAGATACGCAGTATTTT.

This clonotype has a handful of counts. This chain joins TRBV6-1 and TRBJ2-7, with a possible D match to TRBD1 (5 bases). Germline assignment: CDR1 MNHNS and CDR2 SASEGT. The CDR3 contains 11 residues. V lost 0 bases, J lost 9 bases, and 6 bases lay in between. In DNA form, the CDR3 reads TGTGCCAGCAGTGAAGCCCAGGGGCAGTACTTC. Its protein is CASSEAQGQYF.

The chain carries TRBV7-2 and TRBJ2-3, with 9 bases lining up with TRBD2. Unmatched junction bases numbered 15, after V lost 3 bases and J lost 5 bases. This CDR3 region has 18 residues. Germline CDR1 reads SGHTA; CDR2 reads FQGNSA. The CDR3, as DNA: TGTGCCAGCAGCTTGGCCATGTCCGGCGGGGGGGCTGGAGATACGCAGTATTTT. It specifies CASSLAMSGGGAGDTQYF.

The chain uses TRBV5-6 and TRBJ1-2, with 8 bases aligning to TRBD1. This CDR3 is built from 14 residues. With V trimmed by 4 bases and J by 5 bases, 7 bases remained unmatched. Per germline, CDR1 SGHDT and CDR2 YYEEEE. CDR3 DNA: TGTGCCAGCAGCCATGACAGGGGTCGGTATGGCTACACCTTC. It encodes CASSHDRGRYGYTF.

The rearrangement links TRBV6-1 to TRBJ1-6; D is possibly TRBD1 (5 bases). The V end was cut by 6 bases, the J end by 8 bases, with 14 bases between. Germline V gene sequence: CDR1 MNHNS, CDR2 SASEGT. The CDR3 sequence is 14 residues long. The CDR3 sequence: CASRDLWGDSPLHF. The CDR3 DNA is TGTGCCAGCAGGGACCTCTGGGGGGATTCACCCCTCCACTTT.

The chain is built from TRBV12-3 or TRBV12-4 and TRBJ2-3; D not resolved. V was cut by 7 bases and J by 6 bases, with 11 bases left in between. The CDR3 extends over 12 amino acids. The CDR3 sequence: CASNPSEDTQYF. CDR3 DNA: TGTGCCAGCAACCCCAGTGAGGATACGCAGTATTTT.

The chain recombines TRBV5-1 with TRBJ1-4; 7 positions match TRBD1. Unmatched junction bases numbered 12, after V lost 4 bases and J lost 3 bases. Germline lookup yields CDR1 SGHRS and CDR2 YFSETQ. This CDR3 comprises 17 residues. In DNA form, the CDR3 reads TGCGCCAGCAGCCCGGTACTCGACGGGACAGCTAATGAAAAACTGTTTTTT. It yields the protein CASSPVLDGTANEKLFF. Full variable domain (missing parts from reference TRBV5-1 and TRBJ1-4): KAGVTQTPRYLIKTRGQQVTLSCSPISGHRSVSWYQQTPGQGLQFLFEYFSETQRNKGNFPGRFSGRQFSNSRSEMNVSTLELGDSALYLCASSPVLDGTANEKLFFGSGTQLSVL.

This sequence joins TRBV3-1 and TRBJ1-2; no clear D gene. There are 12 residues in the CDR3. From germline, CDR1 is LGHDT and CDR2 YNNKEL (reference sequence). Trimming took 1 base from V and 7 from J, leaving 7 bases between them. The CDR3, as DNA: TGTGCCAGCAGCCAAGGGGGTGTTGGCTACACCTTC. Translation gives CASSQGGVGYTF. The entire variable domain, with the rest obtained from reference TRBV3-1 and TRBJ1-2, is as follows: DTAVSQTPKYLVTQMGNDKSIKCEQNLGHDTMYWYKQDSKKFLKIMFSYNNKELIINETVPNRFSPKSPDKAHLNLHINSLELGDSAVYFCASSQGGVGYTFGSGTRLTVV.

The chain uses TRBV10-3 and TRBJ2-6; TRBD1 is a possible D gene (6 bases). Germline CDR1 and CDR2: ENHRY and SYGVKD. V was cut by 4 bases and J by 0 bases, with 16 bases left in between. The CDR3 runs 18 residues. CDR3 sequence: CAISGISGGRSGANVLTF. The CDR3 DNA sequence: TGTGCCATCAGTGGGATAAGTGGGGGCCGCTCTGGGGCCAACGTCCTGACTTTC.

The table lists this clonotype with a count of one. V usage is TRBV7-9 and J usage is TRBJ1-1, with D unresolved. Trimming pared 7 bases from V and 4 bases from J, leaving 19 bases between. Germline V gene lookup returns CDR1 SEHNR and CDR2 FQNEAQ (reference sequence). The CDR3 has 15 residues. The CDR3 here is CASTSNTKLGTEAFF. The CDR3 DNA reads TGTGCCAGCACCTCCAACACGAAGCTTGGCACTGAAGCTTTCTTT.

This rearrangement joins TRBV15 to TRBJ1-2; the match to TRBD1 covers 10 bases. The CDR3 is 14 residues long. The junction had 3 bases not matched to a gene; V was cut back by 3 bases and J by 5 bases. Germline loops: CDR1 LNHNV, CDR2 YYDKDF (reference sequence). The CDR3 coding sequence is TGTGCCACCAGCAGCGGACAGGGGGGTTATGGCTACACCTTC. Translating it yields CATSSGQGGYGYTF.

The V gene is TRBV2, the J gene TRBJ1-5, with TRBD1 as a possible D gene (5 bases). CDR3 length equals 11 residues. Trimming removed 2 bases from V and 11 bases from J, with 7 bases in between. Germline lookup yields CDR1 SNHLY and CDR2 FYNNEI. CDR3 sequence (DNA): TGTGCCAGCAGTGAAACGGGGGCCCAGCATTTT. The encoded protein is CASSETGAQHF.

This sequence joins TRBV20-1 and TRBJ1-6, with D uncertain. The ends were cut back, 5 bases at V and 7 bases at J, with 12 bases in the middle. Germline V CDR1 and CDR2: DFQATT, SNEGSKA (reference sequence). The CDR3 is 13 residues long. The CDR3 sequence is CSARREQNSPLHF. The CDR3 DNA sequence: TGCAGTGCTCGTCGGGAGCAAAATTCACCCCTCCACTTT.

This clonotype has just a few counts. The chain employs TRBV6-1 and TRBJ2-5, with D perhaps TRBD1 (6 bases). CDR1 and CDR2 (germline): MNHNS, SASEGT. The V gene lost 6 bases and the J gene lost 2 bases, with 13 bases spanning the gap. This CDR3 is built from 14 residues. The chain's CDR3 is CASRNSDRQETQYF. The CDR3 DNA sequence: TGTGCCAGCAGAAACTCGGACAGACAAGAGACCCAGTACTTC.

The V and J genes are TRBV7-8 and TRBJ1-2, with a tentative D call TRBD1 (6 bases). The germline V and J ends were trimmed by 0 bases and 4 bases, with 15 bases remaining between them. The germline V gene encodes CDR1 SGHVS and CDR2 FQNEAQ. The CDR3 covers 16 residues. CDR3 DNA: TGTGCCAGCAGCTTAGCGCGGGACACATCTAGCTATGGCTACACCTTC. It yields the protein CASSLARDTSSYGYTF.

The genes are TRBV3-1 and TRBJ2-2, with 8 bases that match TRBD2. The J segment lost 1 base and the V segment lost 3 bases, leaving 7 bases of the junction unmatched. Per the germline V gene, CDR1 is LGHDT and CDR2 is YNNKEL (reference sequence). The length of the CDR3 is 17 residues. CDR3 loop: CASSHGGLAGNTGELFF. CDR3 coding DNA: TGTGCCAGCAGCCATGGTGGGCTAGCGGGGAACACCGGGGAGCTGTTTTTT.

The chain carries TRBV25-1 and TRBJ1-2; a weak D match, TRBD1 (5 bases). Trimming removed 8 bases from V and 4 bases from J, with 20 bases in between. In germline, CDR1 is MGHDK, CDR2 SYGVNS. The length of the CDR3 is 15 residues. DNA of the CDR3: TGTGCCAGCTCGCCGGGACGGACACCTGGCTATGGCTACACCTTC. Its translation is CASSPGRTPGYGYTF.

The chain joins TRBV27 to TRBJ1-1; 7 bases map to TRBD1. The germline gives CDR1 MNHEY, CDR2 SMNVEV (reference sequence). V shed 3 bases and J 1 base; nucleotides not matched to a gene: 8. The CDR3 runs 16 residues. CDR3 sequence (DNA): TGTGCCAGCAGTTTCAGGACAGGTTCTCCGAACACTGAAGCTTTCTTT. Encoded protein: CASSFRTGSPNTEAFF.